These 2 T cell receptor beta chains were all obtained from the same sample, sequenced in a study of tissue T cells after allogeneic stem cell transplantation. Clones were sequenced by immunoSEQ multiplex PCR, and TCRdb holds only the in-frame ones, with some missing. In the table there are approximately 22,000 clones, about two thirds of which are singletons. Sequencing was carried out using spleen. The receptors stem from a female BALB/c mouse in good health. Mouse MHC haplotype: H2-d.

In regard to this clone: Germline and genes: mouse. The read terminates 1 residue ahead of where the CDR3 ends, so the germline J gene completes it. This rearrangement joins TRBV5 to TRBJ2-2; TRBD2 is a possible D gene (6 bases). CDR1 is LGHNA and CDR2 is YNLKQL in the germline V gene (reference sequence). The V and J ends lost 0 bases and 0 bases respectively, with 11 bases between them. This CDR3 has 17 residues. CDR3 bases read: TGTGCCAGCAGCCAAGATGGGCTGGGGTCAAACACCGGGCAGCTCTAC. Translated: CASSQDGLGSNTGQLY. The full CDR3 reads CASSQDGLGSNTGQLYF.

This clone turned up a few times. Gene names are the mouse ones. The read finishes 1 residue shy of the CDR3 end, and the germline J gene is used to complete it. The rearrangement links TRBV13-3 to TRBJ1-2; possibly TRBD1 for D (6 bases). CDR1 is NNHDY and CDR2 is SYVADS in the germline V gene. With 2 bases removed from V and 2 bases from J, the gap between germline ends came to 7 bases. This CDR3 has 13 residues. CDR3 bases read: TGTGCCAGCAGTGACCAGGGGAACTCCGACTACACC. It is translated as CASSDQGNSDYT. The CDR3 in full is CASSDQGNSDYTF.